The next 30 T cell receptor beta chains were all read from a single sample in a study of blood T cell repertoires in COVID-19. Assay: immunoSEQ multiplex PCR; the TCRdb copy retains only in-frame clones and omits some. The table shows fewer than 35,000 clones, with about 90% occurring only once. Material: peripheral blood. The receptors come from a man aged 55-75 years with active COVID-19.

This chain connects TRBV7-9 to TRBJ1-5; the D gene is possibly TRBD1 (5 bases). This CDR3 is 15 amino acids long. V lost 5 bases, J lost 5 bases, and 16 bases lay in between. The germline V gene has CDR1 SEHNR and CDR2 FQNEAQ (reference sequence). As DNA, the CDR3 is TGTGCCAGCAGCCCCGAGCGGGGGGACCATCAGCCCCAGCATTTT. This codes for CASSPERGDHQPQHF.

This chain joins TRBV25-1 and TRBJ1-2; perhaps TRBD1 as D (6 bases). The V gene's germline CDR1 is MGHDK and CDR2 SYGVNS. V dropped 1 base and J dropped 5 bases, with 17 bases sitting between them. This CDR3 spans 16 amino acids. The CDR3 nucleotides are TGTGCCAGCAGTGAATTTAACAGGGTTGGAGGTTATGGCTACACCTTC. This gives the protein CASSEFNRVGGYGYTF.

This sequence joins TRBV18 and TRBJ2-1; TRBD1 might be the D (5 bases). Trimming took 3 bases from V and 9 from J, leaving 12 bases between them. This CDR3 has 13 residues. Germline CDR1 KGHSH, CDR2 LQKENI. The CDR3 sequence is CASSPFDSAEQFF. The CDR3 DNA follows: TGTGCCAGCTCACCTTTTGACAGCGCTGAGCAGTTCTTC.

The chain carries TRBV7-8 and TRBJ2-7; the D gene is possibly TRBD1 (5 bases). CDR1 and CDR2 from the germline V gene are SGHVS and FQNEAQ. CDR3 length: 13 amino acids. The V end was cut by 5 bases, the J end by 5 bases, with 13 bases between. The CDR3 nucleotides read TGTGCCAGCAGCGCGACAGCGTCAGACGAGCAGTACTTC. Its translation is CASSATASDEQYF.

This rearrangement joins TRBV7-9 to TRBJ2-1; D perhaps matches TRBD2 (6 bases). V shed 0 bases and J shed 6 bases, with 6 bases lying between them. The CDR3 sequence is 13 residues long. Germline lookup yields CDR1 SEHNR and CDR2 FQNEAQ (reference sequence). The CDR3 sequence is CASSLAGGNEQFF. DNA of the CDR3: TGTGCCAGCAGCTTAGCCGGGGGCAATGAGCAGTTCTTC.

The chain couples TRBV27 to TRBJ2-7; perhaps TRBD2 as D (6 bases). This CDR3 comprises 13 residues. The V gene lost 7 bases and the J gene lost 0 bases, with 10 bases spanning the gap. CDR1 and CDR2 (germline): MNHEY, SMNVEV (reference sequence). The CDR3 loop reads CASKRAASYEQYF. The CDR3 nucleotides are TGTGCCAGCAAGCGGGCAGCCTCCTACGAGCAGTACTTC.

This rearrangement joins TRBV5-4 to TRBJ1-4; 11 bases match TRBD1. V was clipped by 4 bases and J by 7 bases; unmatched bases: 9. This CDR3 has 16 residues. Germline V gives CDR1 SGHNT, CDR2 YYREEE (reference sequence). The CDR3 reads CASSEGTGGFGEKLFF. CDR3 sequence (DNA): TGTGCCAGCAGCGAGGGGACAGGGGGTTTCGGTGAAAAACTGTTTTTT.

This CDR3 reads CASSHDATRSYGYTF. The CDR3 DNA is TGCGCCAGCAGCCATGACGCGACACGCAGCTATGGCTACACCTTC. The chain couples TRBV4-3 to TRBJ1-2; no clear D gene. This CDR3 is built from 15 residues. V lost 3 bases and J lost 4, with 15 bases in between. Germline V lookup: CDR1 LGHNA, CDR2 YSLEER.

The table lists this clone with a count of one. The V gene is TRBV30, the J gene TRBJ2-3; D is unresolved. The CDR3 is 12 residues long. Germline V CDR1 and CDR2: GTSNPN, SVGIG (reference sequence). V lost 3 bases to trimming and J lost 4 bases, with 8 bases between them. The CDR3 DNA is TGTGCCTGGAGCGTTACAGCAGATACGCAGTATTTT. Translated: CAWSVTADTQYF. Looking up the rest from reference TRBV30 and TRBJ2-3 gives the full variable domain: SQTIHQWPATLVQPVGSPLSLECTVEGTSNPNLYWYRQAAGRGLQLLFYSVGIGQISSEVPQNLSASRPQDRQFILSSKKLLLSDSGFYLCAWSVTADTQYFGPGTRLTVL.

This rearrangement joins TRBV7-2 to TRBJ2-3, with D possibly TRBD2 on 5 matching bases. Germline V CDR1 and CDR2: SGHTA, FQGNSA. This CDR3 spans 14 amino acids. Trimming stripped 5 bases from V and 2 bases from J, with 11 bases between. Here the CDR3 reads CASSQGSSTDTQYF. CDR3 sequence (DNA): TGTGCCAGCAGCCAAGGGAGTTCCACAGATACGCAGTATTTT.

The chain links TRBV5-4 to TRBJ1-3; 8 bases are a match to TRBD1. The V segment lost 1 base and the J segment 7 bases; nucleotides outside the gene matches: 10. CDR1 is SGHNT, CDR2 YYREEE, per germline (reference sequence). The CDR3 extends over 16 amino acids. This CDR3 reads CASSLQGADMGNTIYF. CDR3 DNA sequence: TGTGCCAGCAGCTTGCAGGGGGCTGATATGGGGAACACCATATATTTT.

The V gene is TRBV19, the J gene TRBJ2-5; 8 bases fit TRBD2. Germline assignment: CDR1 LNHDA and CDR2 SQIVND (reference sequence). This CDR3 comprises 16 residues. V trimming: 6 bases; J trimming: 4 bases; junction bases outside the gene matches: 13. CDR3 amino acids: CASRGIKRGLPETQYF. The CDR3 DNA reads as TGTGCCAGTAGGGGAATAAAGCGGGGGCTCCCAGAGACCCAGTACTTC. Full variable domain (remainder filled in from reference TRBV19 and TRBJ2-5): DGGITQSPKYLFRKEGQNVTLSCEQNLNHDAMYWYRQDPGQGLRLIYYSQIVNDFQKGDIAEGYSVSREKKESFPLTVTSAQKNPTAFYLCASRGIKRGLPETQYFGPGTRLLVL.

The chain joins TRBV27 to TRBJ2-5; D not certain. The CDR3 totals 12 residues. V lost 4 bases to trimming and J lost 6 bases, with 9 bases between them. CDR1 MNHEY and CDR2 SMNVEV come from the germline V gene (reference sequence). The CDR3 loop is CASSYKTQTQYF. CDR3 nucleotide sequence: TGTGCCAGCAGTTACAAGACTCAGACCCAGTACTTC.

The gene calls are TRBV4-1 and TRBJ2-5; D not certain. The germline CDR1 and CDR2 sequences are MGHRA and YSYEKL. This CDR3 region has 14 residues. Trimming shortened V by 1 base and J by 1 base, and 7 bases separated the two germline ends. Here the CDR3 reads CASSQGSSQETQYF. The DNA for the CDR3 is TGCGCCAGCAGCCAAGGGAGTAGCCAAGAGACCCAGTACTTC.

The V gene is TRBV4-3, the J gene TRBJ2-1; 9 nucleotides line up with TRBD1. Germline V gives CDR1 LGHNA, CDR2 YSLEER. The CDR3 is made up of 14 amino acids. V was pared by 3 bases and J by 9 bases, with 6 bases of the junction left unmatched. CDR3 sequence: CASSHPGQGGEQFF. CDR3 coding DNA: TGCGCCAGCAGCCACCCGGGACAGGGCGGTGAGCAGTTCTTC.

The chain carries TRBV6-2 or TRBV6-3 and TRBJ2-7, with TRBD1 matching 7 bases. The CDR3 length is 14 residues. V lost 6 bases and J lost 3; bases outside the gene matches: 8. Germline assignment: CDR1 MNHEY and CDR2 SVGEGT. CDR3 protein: CASRYRGEVYEQYF. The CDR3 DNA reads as TGTGCCAGCAGATACAGGGGTGAGGTCTACGAGCAGTACTTC.

CDR3 loop: CASSLRQGVVSPLHF. The CDR3 coding sequence is TGTGCCAGCAGCCTCCGACAGGGGGTTGTTTCACCCCTCCACTTT. This chain joins TRBV7-8 and TRBJ1-6; 9 bases are shared with TRBD1. The germline V gene encodes CDR1 SGHVS and CDR2 FQNEAQ. J gave up 9 bases and V 5 bases, and 8 bases lay outside the gene matches. The CDR3 loop spans 15 amino acids. The variable domain in full, with the rest retrieved from reference TRBV7-8 and TRBJ1-6, is GAGVSQSPRYKVAKRGQDVALRCDPISGHVSLFWYQQALGQGPEFLTYFQNEAQLDKSGLPSDRFFAERPEGSVSTLKIQRTQQEDSAVYLCASSLRQGVVSPLHFGNGTRLTVT.

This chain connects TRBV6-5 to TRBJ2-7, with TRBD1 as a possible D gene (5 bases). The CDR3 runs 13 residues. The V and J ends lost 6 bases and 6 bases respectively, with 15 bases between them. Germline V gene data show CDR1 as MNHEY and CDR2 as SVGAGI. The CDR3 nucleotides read TGTGCCAGCAGGGCGACCCTAGGGGCCGAGCAGTACTTC. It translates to CASRATLGAEQYF.

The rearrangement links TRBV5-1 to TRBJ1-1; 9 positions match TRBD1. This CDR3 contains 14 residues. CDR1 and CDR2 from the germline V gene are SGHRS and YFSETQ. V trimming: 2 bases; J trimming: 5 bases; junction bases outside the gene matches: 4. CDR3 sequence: CASSFMTGGTEAFF. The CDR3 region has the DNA TGCGCCAGCAGCTTTATGACAGGGGGGACTGAAGCTTTCTTT.

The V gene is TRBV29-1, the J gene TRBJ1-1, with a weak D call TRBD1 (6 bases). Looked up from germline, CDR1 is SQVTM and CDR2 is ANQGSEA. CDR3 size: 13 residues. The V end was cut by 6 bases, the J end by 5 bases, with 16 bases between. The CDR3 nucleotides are TGCAGCGTCATGCAGGGGCGGAAGACTGAAGCTTTCTTT. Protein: CSVMQGRKTEAFF.

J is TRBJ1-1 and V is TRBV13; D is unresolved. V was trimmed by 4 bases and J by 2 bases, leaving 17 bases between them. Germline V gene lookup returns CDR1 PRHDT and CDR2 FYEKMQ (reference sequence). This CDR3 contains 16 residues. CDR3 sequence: CASSSNTALINTEAFF. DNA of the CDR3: TGTGCCAGCAGCTCCAATACTGCATTAATTAACACTGAAGCTTTCTTT.

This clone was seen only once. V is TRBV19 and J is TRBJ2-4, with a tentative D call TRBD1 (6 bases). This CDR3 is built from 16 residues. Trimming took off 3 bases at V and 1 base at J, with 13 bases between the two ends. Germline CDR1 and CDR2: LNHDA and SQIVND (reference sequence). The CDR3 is CASSIPRGFAKNIQYF. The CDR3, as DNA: TGTGCCAGTAGTATCCCCAGGGGTTTTGCCAAAAACATTCAGTACTTC.

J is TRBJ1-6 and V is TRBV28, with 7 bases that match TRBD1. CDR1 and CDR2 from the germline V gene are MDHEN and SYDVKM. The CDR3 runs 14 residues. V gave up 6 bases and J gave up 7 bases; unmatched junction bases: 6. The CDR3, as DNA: TGTGCCAGCAGGACAGGGTGGGTGAATTCACCCCTCCACTTT. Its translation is CASRTGWVNSPLHF.

In DNA form, the CDR3 reads TGTGCCAGCGGAGACTGGAGCTCCTATAATTCACCCCTCCACTTT. Protein sequence: CASGDWSSYNSPLHF. The chain carries TRBV7-2 and TRBJ1-6; no definite D call. The length of the CDR3 is 15 residues. The V gene's germline CDR1 is SGHTA and CDR2 FQGNSA. V was shortened by 8 bases and J by 0 bases, with 11 bases between the two germline ends.

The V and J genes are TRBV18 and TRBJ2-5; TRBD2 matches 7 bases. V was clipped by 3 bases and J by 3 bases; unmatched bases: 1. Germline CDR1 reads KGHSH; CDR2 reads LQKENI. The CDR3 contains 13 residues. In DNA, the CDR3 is TGTGCCAGCTCACCTGGACTAGAAGAGACCCAGTACTTC. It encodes CASSPGLEETQYF.

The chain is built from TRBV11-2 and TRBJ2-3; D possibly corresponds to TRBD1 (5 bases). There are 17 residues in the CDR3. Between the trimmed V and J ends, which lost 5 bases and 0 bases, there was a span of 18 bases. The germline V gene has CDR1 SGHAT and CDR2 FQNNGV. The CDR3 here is CASSRGIQGGSTDTQYF. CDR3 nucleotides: TGTGCCAGCAGCCGAGGAATCCAGGGTGGGAGCACAGATACGCAGTATTTT.

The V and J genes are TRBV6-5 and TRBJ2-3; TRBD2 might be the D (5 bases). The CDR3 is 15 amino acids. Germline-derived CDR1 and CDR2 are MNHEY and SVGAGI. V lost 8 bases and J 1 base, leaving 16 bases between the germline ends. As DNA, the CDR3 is TGTGCCAGCGGGAGAGGCGGGCAGCGCACAGATACGCAGTATTTT. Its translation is CASGRGGQRTDTQYF.

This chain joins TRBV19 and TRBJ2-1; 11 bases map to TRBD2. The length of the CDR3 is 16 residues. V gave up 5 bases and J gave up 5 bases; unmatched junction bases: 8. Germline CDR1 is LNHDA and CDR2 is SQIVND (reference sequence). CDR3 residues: CASSSATSGGNNEQFF. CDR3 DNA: TGTGCCAGTAGTTCTGCAACTAGCGGGGGTAACAATGAGCAGTTCTTC.

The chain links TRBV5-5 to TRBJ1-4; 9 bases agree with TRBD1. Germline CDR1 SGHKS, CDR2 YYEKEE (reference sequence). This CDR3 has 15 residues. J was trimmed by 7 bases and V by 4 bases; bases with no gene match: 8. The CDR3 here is CASSEYRGLGEKLFF. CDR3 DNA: TGTGCCAGCAGCGAGTACAGGGGGCTTGGTGAAAAACTGTTTTTT.

The CDR3 coding sequence is TGCGCCAGCAGTGATACAGGGACCGGGGAGCTGTTTTTT. This codes for CASSDTGTGELFF. The chain employs TRBV5-1 and TRBJ2-2, with a weak D call TRBD1 (6 bases). V was pared by 5 bases and J by 5 bases, with 10 bases between. CDR1 and CDR2 from the germline V gene are SGHRS and YFSETQ. CDR3 length: 13 amino acids.